This TCR beta chain was obtained from a study of cytomegalovirus exposure and HLA in healthy donors (dated by TCRdb to the late 2010s). For the wider study: An earlier analysis of around 600 of the donors reported more than 250 Gb of sequence data and around 110 million unique TCR beta sequences from about 179 million T cells. About 280 gigabases of sequencing data and 70 million to 100 million unique TCR sequences made up an early release that covered fewer than 650 HLA-typed donors. Of the approximately 400 genotyped donors, approximately 80% fell in the genetic ancestry cluster associated with self-reported Caucasian donors. The study aimed to test whether cataloging public T cell receptors could reveal signatures of past pathogen exposure. The T cell repertoires of about 700 subjects were profiled by immunosequencing and related to cytomegalovirus serostatus. Besides the first cohort of some 670 subjects, a separate validation cohort made up of 120 different subjects was used. To predict cytomegalovirus infection status, the study brought together high-throughput TCR immunosequencing, statistical association of individual TCRs with disease status, and machine learning. A later analysis re-analyzed previously published TCR beta repertoires from 550 to 700 donors and added high-resolution HLA genotyping to study TCR occurrence patterns. The later analysis used no new phenotypic data to find candidate immune exposures, relying instead on TCR beta sequences and their occurrence across donors. An earlier analysis of 587 of the donors used high-throughput TCR beta sequencing to judge whether each TCR beta V gene segment behaved as functional or pseudogenic. Donor age, sex, ethnicity and CMV serostatus were compiled alongside the repertoire data. A later genetic analysis used genome-wide SNP genotypes for about three fifths of the roughly 700 donors, treating that subset as a discovery cohort. All discovery cohort repertoires had been generated using a single sequencing platform. HLA typing covered class I and class II loci at four-digit resolution. Typing coverage varied by locus: about 620-630 donors for A, B, C, DRB1 and DQB1; approximately 500 for DQA1; over 600 for DPA1; roughly 450 for DPB1. Because of strong linkage in the cohort, roughly five DR-DQ haplotypes were treated as single units for association and clustering. Among some 410 genotyped donors of the cohort, an average of approximately 230,000 unique TCR beta nucleotide sequences were sequenced per donor, roughly 18% of them non-productive.

The cohort consisted of 650 to 700 healthy bone marrow donors. At the time of sampling, all cohort members were nominally healthy, though unrecorded immune exposures were likely present. The donor tested CMV seronegative and was one of the 352 seronegative cohort members. Every donor gave a peripheral blood sample, and the peripheral blood mononuclear cells from that sample were used for TCR beta sequencing. Genomic DNA extraction from the blood cell samples was performed with the Qiagen DNeasy Blood Extraction Kit. The CDR3 has 16 amino acids, counting the end cysteine and phenylalanine. Kept here is only the CDR3 DNA, which spans 48 bases and is read in frame from base 1. The germline V gene yields SQVTM for CDR1 and ANQGSEA for CDR2. Unmatched junction bases come to 10, with V trimmed by 3 bases and J by 5 bases. This clone has a single count. Its specific antigen is unknown. No much larger clone exists at a distance of one base, and base qualities are not known.

The library was obtained by the immunoSEQ multiplex PCR assay. A mixture of 60 forward primers for TCR Vbeta segments and 13 reverse primers for TCR Jbeta segments was used in the multiplex PCR. Amplification of the CDR3 region of rearranged TCR beta genes was performed with a multiplex PCR assay on genomic DNA. On the Illumina HiSeq System, the amplified TCR beta libraries were sequenced as 87-base-pair reads. Per the authors' processing: A later analysis tallied 75 million to 95 million unique TCR beta chains across the 666 repertoires, and 10 million to 11 million of those chains were shared by two or more donors. To remove PCR and sequencing errors, raw reads were error-corrected and collapsed into unique sequences using a nearest-neighbor algorithm that merged closely related sequences. V, D and J gene segments were assigned by aligning CDR3 sequences to IMGT reference sequences. For a sequence to be retained, at least a six-nucleotide match to both a V gene segment and a J gene segment was required. A rearrangement was called productive if the CDR3 had no stop codons and remained in frame with V and J, and every other rearrangement was called non-productive. CDR3 was defined by IMGT convention, running from the second conserved V-encoded cysteine to the conserved J-encoded phenylalanine. In an earlier analysis of roughly 580 of the donors, sequences lacking an unambiguous match to a single V gene segment were excluded. An earlier analysis of just under 600 of the donors called V segments functional above 56.7% productive rearrangements and segregating when the between-donor standard deviation exceeded 5%. A statistical classification framework was built to diagnose cytomegalovirus status from the catalog of TCR beta chain sequences. In a later analysis, V and J genes were assigned by comparing TCR nucleotide sequences against IMGT/GENE-DB human TR gene sequences. A later analysis assigned CDR3 sequences and most-parsimonious VDJ recombination scenarios with the TCRdist pipeline. In a later analysis, each TCR beta chain was defined by its CDR3 amino acid sequence together with its V-gene family, and reads lacking a unique V-gene family were excluded. A later analysis removed 500 to 650 highly shared, low-generation-probability nucleotide sequences to deal with suspected cross-contamination and a sequencing artifact. In a later analysis, a clonal expansion index for each public chain was calculated from normalized within-repertoire ranks of inferred template counts. In a later analysis, generation probabilities were computed using a VDJ recombination model fitted to out-of-frame rearrangements, and the results were checked against IGoR. In a later analysis, hypergeometric tests were used to score TCR-TCR, TCR-HLA and TCR-CMV co-occurrence, with a repertoire-size bias correction applied to TCR pairs. A later analysis estimated false discovery rates by permuting HLA or CMV assignments 20 times. In a later analysis, co-occurring TCRs were grouped using DBSCAN, with TCRdist sequence similarity added in when clustering inside HLA-allele-positive subsets. Repertoires with fewer than 30,000 or more than 120,000 public chains were left out of co-occurrence clustering, as were roughly five repertoires with anomalous nucleotide sharing. TCRdb obtained this table from immuneACCESS and retained in-frame rearrangements with V and J assigned. These tables miss some clones; where compared with another copy, unresolved V genes account for less than half of the shortfall, and the remainder is unexplained. The V and J calls and the clone size are those of that table, but D and trimming were determined from the DNA. This sample comprises tens of thousands of clones, approximately 84% of them detected only once. The ten largest make up approximately 2.1% of the sample.

The paper's findings and limits, for the study overall: An association between a missense DCLRE1C variant and V-gene and J-gene trimming of TCR beta chains was found in a later genetic analysis and replicated in an independent cohort. Around 16 rarely observed V segments, including chromosome 9 orphons, were excluded from the earlier analysis of several hundred of the donors because counts were too low. In vitro tests confirmed that a few of the cytomegalovirus-associated TCR beta chains recognize cytomegalovirus antigens. It was suggested by the authors that the approach could potentially be generalized to other disease states and immunological phenotypes. In this cohort, only TCR beta chains were sequenced, and detectable features were limited by the absence of alpha or paired-chain data. Sequencing depth was assumed to be roughly uniform across donors in the presence/absence analyses, though that assumption may not hold. According to a later genetic analysis, donors in an Asian-associated ancestry cluster had fewer N-insertions in productive TCRs than the approximately 690-donor mean. In an earlier analysis of over 550 of the donors, most TCR beta V segments were observed in productive rearrangements about 90% or about 30% of the time, broadly matching IMGT annotations. Assigning TCR associations to individual alleles was difficult when HLA alleles, especially DR and DQ, strongly co-occurred. A further reported finding was that TCR beta sequences accurately predicted the HLA-A and HLA-B alleles for most subjects in the first cohort. While some public TCRs were present in many individuals, most TCR sequences turned up only very rarely across donors. At a false discovery rate of 0.05, a later analysis linked about 17,000 TCR beta sequences to specific HLA alleles. In a later analysis, HLA-associated TCR beta chains were found to be more clonally expanded and to have lower generation probabilities than equally common non-associated chains. According to a later analysis, TCR association rates differed among HLA loci, with DRB1 alleles showing the most associated TCRs and HLA-C alleles showing the fewest. A total of around 150 TCR beta chains were listed by the study as associated with cytomegalovirus. CMV serostatus was the only immune exposure information available for the cohort. Because the 87-base-pair reads could not distinguish some IMGT-functional V segments, including TRBV6-2 and TRBV6-3, those segments were excluded. In a later analysis, several top co-occurrence clusters were reported to appear linked to parvovirus B19, influenza, CMV and Epstein-Barr virus. According to a later analysis, most CMV-associated TCR beta chains appeared to be HLA-restricted, and the HLA associations seemed to be driven largely by CMV exposure. Because some donors lacked HLA typing at each locus, the association tests relied only on the typed subset. Correlated functional status among segregating V segments might reflect linkage disequilibrium, but an unknown experimental factor could not be ruled out. Cytomegalovirus status was reported to be diagnosed by the classifier with high specificity and sensitivity in both the original and validation cohorts. A cluster of highly shared sequence variants was judged likely to be a technical artifact of the sequencing pipeline.

The sequence was obtained from a man aged 18 to 30 in good health and CMV-seronegative. Sequenced sample: PBMCs. The rearrangement joined TRBV29-1 to TRBJ1-2, with TRBD1 identical over 12 junction bases. The CDR3 protein sequence reads: CSVDRDRGRDRYGYTF. The DNA sequence follows: TGCAGCGTTGACCGGGACAGGGGGCGAGATAGGTATGGCTACACCTTC. With the rest looked up from the reference TRBV29-1 and TRBJ1-2 genes rather than sequenced, the full variable domain is SAVISQKPSRDICQRGTSLTIQCQVDSQVTMMFWYRQQPGQSLTLIATANQGSEATYESGFVIDKFPISRPNLTFSTLTVSNMSPEDSSIYLCSVDRDRGRDRYGYTFGSGTRLTVV.